The 21 T cell receptor beta chains below were found in one sample sequenced in a study of OX40 agonist ivuxolimab in advanced cancers. Profiled with immunoSEQ multiplex PCR; TCRdb holds only in-frame clones, not every one. The sample has some 39,000 clones, approximately 87% seen once. The sample consisted of CD4+ or CD8+ T cells sorted from blood, taken in a trial of the OX40 agonist ivuxolimab. These receptors came from an adult with an advanced solid tumor such as melanoma, head and neck, liver or kidney cancer.

This clone appeared a single time. Here the CDR3 reads CASSLTQGDEQFF. CDR3 nucleotide sequence: TGTGCCAGCAGTCTTACACAGGGCGATGAGCAGTTCTTC. The chain has TRBV28 and TRBJ2-1, with D maybe TRBD1 (6 bases). The CDR3 runs 13 residues. Germline V gene data show CDR1 as MDHEN and CDR2 as SYDVKM. Trimming took off 5 bases at V and 8 bases at J, with 13 bases between the two ends.

The chain employs TRBV7-8 and TRBJ2-2, with 8 bases lining up with TRBD1. Trimming cost V 5 bases and J 4 bases; bases outside gene matches: 6. Germline values: CDR1 SGHVS, CDR2 FQNEAQ. The CDR3 length is 15 residues. This CDR3 is CASSPDRARTGELFF. CDR3 sequence (DNA): TGTGCCAGCAGCCCGGACAGGGCACGCACCGGGGAGCTGTTTTTT.

The gene calls are TRBV2 and TRBJ2-7; 10 bases fit TRBD2. V shed 8 bases and J 2 bases; nucleotides not matched to a gene: 3. CDR1 and CDR2 (germline): SNHLY, FYNNEI. The CDR3 is 13 residues long. The CDR3 loop reads CASLLAGTYEQYF. CDR3 nucleotides: TGTGCCAGCCTACTAGCGGGAACCTACGAGCAGTACTTC. Full variable domain (missing parts from reference TRBV2 and TRBJ2-7): EPEVTQTPSHQVTQMGQEVILRCVPISNHLYFYWYRQILGQKVEFLVSFYNNEISEKSEIFDDQFSVERPDGSNFTLKIRSTKLEDSAMYFCASLLAGTYEQYFGPGTRLTVT.

The chain uses TRBV7-9 and TRBJ1-1; tentatively, D is TRBD1 (6 bases). Germline assignment: CDR1 SEHNR and CDR2 FQNEAQ (reference sequence). This CDR3 spans 16 amino acids. The V and J ends lost 1 base and 0 bases respectively, with 12 bases between them. The CDR3 bases are TGTGCCAGCAGCTTAGATCCGGGACAAGTGAACACTGAAGCTTTCTTT. Its protein product is CASSLDPGQVNTEAFF.

The chain uses TRBV18 and TRBJ2-7, with a possible D match to TRBD2 (6 bases). Germline V gives CDR1 KGHSH, CDR2 LQKENI. The CDR3 contains 16 residues. Deletions cut 2 bases from V and 0 bases from J, with 14 bases between. The CDR3 coding sequence is TGTGCCAGCTCACCATTTAGCGGAGGGGACTCCTACGAGCAGTACTTC. Its translation: CASSPFSGGDSYEQYF. Filled out from reference TRBV18 and TRBJ2-7, the complete variable domain reads NAGVMQNPRHLVRRRGQEARLRCSPMKGHSHVYWYRQLPEEGLKFMVYLQKENIIDESGMPKERFSAEFPKEGPSILRIQQVVRGDSAAYFCASSPFSGGDSYEQYFGPGTRLTVT.

This chain links TRBV11-3 with TRBJ2-7; D is unclear. From germline, CDR1 is SGHNT and CDR2 YENEEA. Between the trimmed V and J ends, which lost 2 bases and 0 bases, there was a span of 8 bases. This CDR3 contains 14 residues. The CDR3 loop is CASSLPSGSYEQYF. The CDR3 bases are TGTGCCAGCAGCTTACCCTCCGGCTCCTACGAGCAGTACTTC.

V usage is TRBV18 and J usage is TRBJ2-3; 11 nucleotides line up with TRBD2. This CDR3 is built from 14 residues. Germline assignment: CDR1 KGHSH and CDR2 LQKENI. With 8 bases clipped from V and 1 base from J, the junction kept 2 bases outside the gene matches. The CDR3 loop reads CASATSGGTDTQYF. CDR3 coding DNA: TGTGCCAGCGCGACTAGCGGGGGCACAGATACGCAGTATTTT.

This clone appeared a few times. The chain carries TRBV2 and TRBJ2-7, with 7 bases aligning to TRBD2. Trimming removed 3 bases from V and 6 bases from J; junction bases left unmatched: 5. The length of the CDR3 is 13 residues. CDR1 and CDR2 from the germline V gene are SNHLY and FYNNEI. The CDR3 loop is CASSDLREGEQYF. CDR3 DNA: TGTGCCAGCAGTGATTTAAGGGAGGGCGAGCAGTACTTC.

The rearrangement links TRBV21-1 to TRBJ1-1. TRBV21-1 is deemed a pseudogene. The CDR3 loop spans 17 amino acids. The CDR3 DNA sequence: TGTGCCAGCAGCCCGTGCCCGATTGGGATTATGAACACTGAAGCTTTCTTT. This translates into CASSPCPIGIMNTEAFF.

The rearrangement links TRBV6-5 to TRBJ1-5; D call uncertain. The CDR3 spans 13 residues. Germline V gene lookup returns CDR1 MNHEY and CDR2 SVGAGI. With 4 bases removed from V and 4 bases from J, the gap between germline ends came to 8 bases. The CDR3 DNA reads as TGTGCCAGCAGTTTAGCAGCGAATCAGCCCCAGCATTTT. This translates into CASSLAANQPQHF.

The chain carries TRBV29-1 and TRBJ2-3; 8 nucleotides align to TRBD2. The CDR3 runs to 17 residues. Germline V gene sequence: CDR1 SQVTM, CDR2 ANQGSEA. V shed 6 bases and J 1 base; nucleotides not matched to a gene: 15. This CDR3 reads CSVQRESIMVGTDTQYF. CDR3 in DNA: TGCAGCGTCCAGCGGGAGTCGATCATGGTTGGCACAGATACGCAGTATTTT.

The gene calls are TRBV7-2 and TRBJ1-4; TRBD1 might be the D (5 bases). This CDR3 is 14 amino acids long. Trimming cost V 4 bases and J 8 bases, with 14 bases left between them. Per the germline V gene, CDR1 is SGHTA and CDR2 is FQGNSA. The CDR3 DNA reads TGTGCCAGCAGCTGGGGCCAGGGTGGGGAAAAACTGTTTTTT. It codes for CASSWGQGGEKLFF.

The gene calls are TRBV6-1 and TRBJ1-1, with 7 nucleotides matching TRBD1. Looked up from germline, CDR1 is MNHNS and CDR2 is SASEGT. The CDR3 length is 15 residues. V lost 6 bases, J lost 6 bases, and 13 bases stayed unmatched. CDR3 in DNA: TGTGCCAGCAGAACCCTTGACAGGGTTTGGGCTGAAGCTTTCTTT. This sequence encodes CASRTLDRVWAEAFF.

V and J are TRBV28 and TRBJ2-7; 8 bases align to TRBD1. The germline V gene has CDR1 MDHEN and CDR2 SYDVKM. V gave up 6 bases and J gave up 6 bases; unmatched junction bases: 4. This CDR3 contains 12 residues. CDR3 in DNA: TGTGCCAGCAGAACAGGGGGAGGCGAGCAGTACTTC. It translates to CASRTGGGEQYF.

The gene calls are TRBV7-8 and TRBJ1-3; a possible D gene is TRBD1 (5 bases). Trimming left V 7 bases short and J 0 bases short, with 13 bases between. Germline CDR1 SGHVS, CDR2 FQNEAQ. The CDR3 has 15 amino acids. CDR3 nucleotide sequence: TGTGCCAGCATCTCGGGACGTTTCTCTGGAAACACCATATATTTT. It codes for CASISGRFSGNTIYF. The entire variable domain, with the rest obtained from reference TRBV7-8 and TRBJ1-3, is as follows: GAGVSQSPRYKVAKRGQDVALRCDPISGHVSLFWYQQALGQGPEFLTYFQNEAQLDKSGLPSDRFFAERPEGSVSTLKIQRTQQEDSAVYLCASISGRFSGNTIYFGEGSWLTVV.

CDR3 in DNA: TGTGCCAGTAGTGTCGGAGCTAGCTCCTACAATGAGCAGTTCTTC. This gives the protein CASSVGASSYNEQFF. V is TRBV19 and J is TRBJ2-1; D gene unclear. The V and J ends lost 5 bases and 0 bases respectively, with 11 bases between them. There are 15 residues in the CDR3. The germline gives CDR1 LNHDA, CDR2 SQIVND (reference sequence).

The chain uses TRBV10-3 and TRBJ2-7; D remains unclear. The CDR3 loop spans 14 amino acids. Trimming left V 3 bases short and J 5 bases short, with 14 bases between. CDR1 ENHRY and CDR2 SYGVKD come from the germline V gene. The DNA of the CDR3 is TGTGCCATCAGTGAAGGGTTGGCAGTCCACGAGCAGTACTTC. Its protein product is CAISEGLAVHEQYF.

Only a few counts were recorded for this clone. The rearrangement joins TRBV5-1 to TRBJ1-5; the match to TRBD1 covers 8 bases. The V gene end was trimmed by 5 bases and the J gene end by 2 bases; junction bases not matched to a gene: 3. The CDR3 runs to 14 residues. Germline CDR1 and CDR2: SGHRS and YFSETQ. CDR3 loop: CASSPTGGNQPQHF. For the CDR3, the DNA is TGCGCCAGCAGTCCGACAGGGGGCAATCAGCCCCAGCATTTT.

This chain links TRBV28 with TRBJ2-1; D possibly uses TRBD1 or TRBD2 (5 bases each). Germline lookup yields CDR1 MDHEN and CDR2 SYDVKM. V was cut by 8 bases and J by 5 bases, with 22 bases left in between. This CDR3 has 16 residues. The CDR3 region is CASFGAEVQFHNEQFF. In nucleotides, the CDR3 is TGTGCCAGCTTCGGGGCCGAGGTACAATTCCACAATGAGCAGTTCTTC.

This chain uses TRBV28 with TRBJ1-6, with TRBD1 identical over 9 bases. Germline CDR1 is MDHEN and CDR2 is SYDVKM. The CDR3 totals 15 residues. The trim removed 7 bases at V and 10 bases at J, leaving 11 bases unmatched. DNA of the CDR3: TGTGCCAGCACCCAAAGGGGGGACAGGGACTCACCCCTCCACTTT. This encodes CASTQRGDRDSPLHF. Drawing the rest from reference TRBV28 and TRBJ1-6, the complete variable domain is DVKVTQSSRYLVKRTGEKVFLECVQDMDHENMFWYRQDPGLGLRLIYFSYDVKMKEKGDIPEGYSVSREKKERFSLILESASTNQTSMYLCASTQRGDRDSPLHFGNGTRLTVT.

The chain employs TRBV5-8 and TRBJ2-7; 11 bases agree with TRBD2. CDR1 and CDR2 from the germline V gene are SGHTS and YDEGEE. CDR3 length equals 15 residues. With 4 bases clipped from V and 4 bases from J, the junction kept 7 bases outside the gene matches. The CDR3 DNA sequence: TGTGCCAGCAGCCAAGCACTAGCGGGAGTATACGAGCAGTACTTC. Translating gives CASSQALAGVYEQYF.